This T cell receptor (beta chain) is from a study of blood T cell repertoires in COVID-19. Authors' analysis steps: Amplification of reference gene primers provided the estimated nucleated cell counts. The method was immunoSEQ multiplex PCR; TCRdb's version includes in-frame clones alone and lacks a portion of them. The V and J calls and clone size were taken over from that table, and D and trimming were inferred from the DNA. The sample has 110,000 or so clones, roughly 88% seen once. Material for sequencing was peripheral blood. This TCR was recovered from a woman in her seventies who had recovered from COVID-19.

The CDR3 nucleotides are TGTGCCAGCAGCACCGGGACAGCTGGGGTAGATACGCAGTATTTT. Translated: CASSTGTAGVDTQYF. The rearrangement links TRBV5-6 to TRBJ2-3, with TRBD1 matching 7 bases. With 4 bases clipped from V and 5 bases from J, the junction kept 10 bases outside the gene matches. This CDR3 has 15 residues. Germline values: CDR1 SGHDT, CDR2 YYEEEE.